The next 8 T cell receptor beta chains were all read from a single sample in a study of OX40 agonist ivuxolimab in advanced cancers. Repertoires were generated with immunoSEQ multiplex PCR, while TCRdb's copy carries only in-frame clones and drops some. Of tens of thousands of clones in the sample, about 93% were seen once. The starting material was CD4+ or CD8+ T cells sorted from blood, obtained in a trial of the OX40 agonist ivuxolimab. The receptors were gathered from an adult with an advanced solid tumor such as melanoma, head and neck, liver or kidney cancer.

CDR3 sequence (DNA): TGTGCCAGCAGCTCGAGCGGGGGACTCCCCGAGACCCAGTACTTC. This translates into CASSSSGGLPETQYF. The gene calls are TRBV5-4 and TRBJ2-5, with TRBD2 matching over 8 bases. The CDR3 contains 15 residues. CDR1 is SGHNT, CDR2 YYREEE, per germline (reference sequence). The trim removed 3 bases at V and 5 bases at J, leaving 9 bases unmatched.

The chain links TRBV5-1 to TRBJ1-1, with TRBD1 matching over 10 bases. The junction had 9 bases not matched to a gene; V was cut back by 1 base and J by 6 bases. This CDR3 is 16 amino acids long. CDR1 and CDR2 (germline): SGHRS, YFSETQ. In nucleotides, the CDR3 is TGCGCCAGCAGCTTGTTAGTGACAGGGGGCCAATCTGAAGCTTTCTTT. This gives the protein CASSLLVTGGQSEAFF.

V gene TRBV5-6 combines with J gene TRBJ2-7; 9 bases fit TRBD2. With V trimmed by 1 base and J by 0 bases, 2 bases remained unmatched. Per germline, CDR1 SGHDT and CDR2 YYEEEE. The CDR3 extends over 15 amino acids. CDR3 sequence reads: CASSLLAGVSYEQYF. Here the CDR3 DNA reads TGTGCCAGCAGCTTGTTAGCGGGAGTCTCCTACGAGCAGTACTTC.

V usage is TRBV7-9 and J usage is TRBJ1-5; 8 nucleotides agree with TRBD1. Trimming took 1 base from V and 7 from J; bases not matched to a gene: 3. Germline loops: CDR1 SEHNR, CDR2 FQNEAQ (reference sequence). The CDR3 contains 14 residues. CDR3 sequence reads: CASSLGQGIQPQHF. The CDR3 DNA sequence: TGTGCCAGCAGCTTAGGACAGGGGATCCAGCCCCAGCATTTT.

The rearrangement links TRBV19 to TRBJ1-2; D is possibly TRBD1 (6 bases). Trimming shortened V by 0 bases and J by 5 bases, and 16 bases separated the two germline ends. CDR1 is LNHDA and CDR2 is SQIVND in the germline V gene (reference sequence). The CDR3 sequence is 16 residues long. CDR3 DNA: TGTGCCAGTAGTATAGATGGCGTTACCCAGGGGTATGGCTACACCTTC. Its translation: CASSIDGVTQGYGYTF. Full variable domain (remainder filled in from reference TRBV19 and TRBJ1-2): DGGITQSPKYLFRKEGQNVTLSCEQNLNHDAMYWYRQDPGQGLRLIYYSQIVNDFQKGDIAEGYSVSREKKESFPLTVTSAQKNPTAFYLCASSIDGVTQGYGYTFGSGTRLTVV.

There are a few counts of this clone. This rearrangement joins TRBV6-1 to TRBJ1-1; D ambiguous. V was cut by 7 bases and J by 1 base, with 10 bases left in between. The V gene's germline CDR1 is MNHNS and CDR2 SASEGT. This CDR3 region has 13 residues. Written as DNA, the CDR3 is TGTGCCAGCACCCAAACAGAGAACACTGAAGCTTTCTTT. Translating gives CASTQTENTEAFF.

This sequence joins TRBV19 and TRBJ1-1; D is undetermined. V lost 0 bases, J lost 4 bases, and 12 bases lay in between. The length of the CDR3 is 15 residues. From germline, CDR1 is LNHDA and CDR2 SQIVND (reference sequence). CDR3 nucleotides: TGTGCCAGTAGTATAGATATTGGGGTGGCCACTGAAGCTTTCTTT. Translation gives CASSIDIGVATEAFF.

This sequence joins TRBV5-1 and TRBJ2-5, with D tentatively TRBD2 (6 bases). Germline CDR1 is SGHRS and CDR2 is YFSETQ. This CDR3 contains 13 residues. With 4 bases removed from V and 7 bases from J, the gap between germline ends came to 14 bases. CDR3 sequence reads: CASSVLAERTQYF. The CDR3 nucleotides read TGCGCCAGCAGCGTACTAGCAGAGCGGACCCAGTACTTC.